The next 2 T cell receptor beta chains were all read from a single sample in a study of beta chain features in type 1 diabetes. Regarding the study as a whole: The study found moderately but significantly shorter TCRB CDR3s in all four CD4+ subsets of Type 1 diabetes patients.

These receptors have no known antigen. The entirety of the isolated RNA underwent reverse transcription, so expressed TCRB transcripts were sequenced. Some clones are missing from TCRdb's copy, which holds only in-frame ones; the method was immunoSEQ multiplex PCR. The sample lists under 200,000 clones, 6.5% to 8.5% seen once, with around 0.5% in the top ten. The material sequenced was central memory CD4+ T cells from blood. The source of these receptors is a woman between 18 and 29 years old with type 1 diabetes.

The chain employs TRBV7-9 and TRBJ2-3, with D perhaps TRBD1 (7 bases). CDR3 size: 14 residues. The ends were cut back, 4 bases at V and 2 bases at J, with 10 bases in the middle. Germline CDR1 is SEHNR and CDR2 is FQNEAQ (reference sequence). This CDR3 reads CASSSRGVTDTQYF. CDR3 in DNA: TGTGCCAGCAGCTCCAGGGGGGTCACAGATACGCAGTATTTT.

The chain employs TRBV7-2 and TRBJ1-3; D might be TRBD1 (5 bases). The V gene lost 4 bases and the J gene lost 0 bases, with 16 bases spanning the gap. This CDR3 has 17 amino acids. The germline V gene encodes CDR1 SGHTA and CDR2 FQGNSA. CDR3 sequence: CASSSQGYRSSGNTIYF. Written as DNA, the CDR3 is TGTGCCAGCAGCTCCCAAGGTTACAGGAGCTCTGGAAACACCATATATTTT. Supplemented by reference TRBV7-2 and TRBJ1-3, the full variable domain reads GAGVSQSPSNKVTEKGKDVELRCDPISGHTALYWYRQSLGQGLEFLIYFQGNSAPDKSGLPSDRFSAERTGGSVSTLTIQRTQQEDSAVYLCASSSQGYRSSGNTIYFGEGSWLTVV.